Listed below are T cell receptor beta chains from one sample, sequenced in a study of T cells in Graves' hyperthyroidism and ophthalmopathy. In TCRdb, the multiplex PCR reads were re-called with MiXCR into one record per CDR3 protein. Among about 420,000 distinct CDR3 sequences listed, approximately 15% were seen once. Sequenced: blood. These receptors all come from a woman in her late teens or twenties with Graves' hyperthyroidism. CDR3s include the opening cysteine and the closing phenylalanine or tryptophan. A D gene is named only where the DNA matches it firmly. For some rows the clone size is stated as once, few or many, or as a class when expanded; others skip it.

. 13 . TRBJ1-1 TRBV9 TGTGCCAGCAGCGGCCAGGATTACACTGAAGCTTTCTTT CASSGQDYTEAFF
few 14 . TRBJ1-2 TRBV19 TGTGCCAGTAGTACACATTCTTCGGGAAATGGCTACACCTTC CASSTHSSGNGYTF
many 16 . TRBJ2-2 TRBV13 TGTGCCAGCAGCTGGGGGACACAGTCTAACACCGGGGAGCTGTTTTTT CASSWGTQSNTGELFF
many 15 . TRBJ2-7 TRBV13 TGTGCCAGCAGCTCATCTGCTCAAAACAAGTACGAGCAGTACTTC CASSSSAQNKYEQYF
many 13 . TRBJ1-2 TRBV12-3/TRBV12-4 TGTGCCAGCAGTTATCAGTGGAACTATGGCTACACCTTC CASSYQWNYGYTF
. 15 . TRBJ2-1 TRBV6-1 TGTGCCAGCAGTGAAGTCGGGGGGACATCCGATGAGCAGTTCTTC CASSEVGGTSDEQFF
many 14 . TRBJ1-5 TRBV5-6 TGTGCCAGCAGCTTGGGGGCAGGGGATCAGCCCCAGCATTTT CASSLGAGDQPQHF
many 13 . TRBJ2-1 TRBV29-1 TGCAGCGGGGCCCGGGGGACCTACAATGAGCAGTTCTTC CSGARGTYNEQFF
many 17 TRBD2 TRBJ2-3 TRBV9 TGTGCCAGCAGCGTATCCCCTAGCGGGAGGGGGTCAGATACGCAGTATTTT CASSVSPSGRGSDTQYF
few 13 TRBD1 TRBJ1-5 TRBV20-1 TGCAGTGCGGACAGGGGTCGAGGTCAGCCCCAGCATTTT CSADRGRGQPQHF
few 17 . TRBJ2-1 TRBV3-1 TGTGCCAGCAGCCACCTTAGGGGCGTCCCTCCCTACAATGAGCAGTTCTTC CASSHLRGVPPYNEQFF
once 14 . TRBJ2-7 TRBV13 TGTGCCAGCAGCTTAGGAGAGGAGGGCCAAGAGCAGTACTTC CASSLGEEGQEQYF
many 13 . TRBJ2-3 TRBV7-2 TGTGCCAGCAGCGCCAGCGTCGCAGATACGCAGTATTTT CASSASVADTQYF
few 14 TRBD1 TRBJ1-1 TRBV9 TGTGCCAGCAGCGACGGACAGGGGGCCACTGAAGCTTTCTTT CASSDGQGATEAFF
many 13 . TRBJ2-5 TRBV12-3/TRBV12-4 TGTGCCAGCAGTTACGGGACAAGTGAGACCCAGTACTTC CASSYGTSETQYF
many 11 . TRBJ2-7 TRBV2 TGTGCCAGCGGATATTCTGACGAGCAGTACTTC CASGYSDEQYF
many 17 TRBD1 TRBJ2-5 TRBV7-7 TGTGCTAGCAGGGAATCTTCCGGGACAGCGGAATACGGGACCCAGTACTTC CASRESSGTAEYGTQYF